This T cell receptor beta chain is from a study of graft-versus-host responses after intestinal transplantation. The wider study: Recipients had transplants, and these were multivisceral, liver-intestinal, or isolated intestinal. Recipients uniformly received anti-thymocyte globulin induction, followed by tacrolimus and steroids for roughly 3 years.

Germline CDR1 and CDR2: SGDLS and YYNGEE. The CDR3 extends over 13 amino acids. Trimming cost V 3 bases and J 9 bases, with 13 bases left between them. Study-wide results and caveats: Investigators detected GvH clones in recipient marrow, with some emerging earlier in ileum or blood. Clonal ratios of graft-versus-host to host-versus-graft in allografts were high for patients exhibiting graft-donor T cell macrochimerism.

Repertoires were generated with immunoSEQ multiplex PCR, while TCRdb's copy carries only in-frame clones and drops some. The sample lists tens of thousands of clones, just under 95% occurring once. On this clone: Its antigen is unidentified.

The input for sequencing was unstimulated CD8+ T cells sorted from spleen or lymph node cells, taken before intestinal transplant. The chain couples TRBV9 to TRBJ2-1, with a tentative D call TRBD1 (5 bases). The clonotype comes from a human donor who received an intestinal transplant. The CDR3 loop reads CASSAPLGLEQFF. The DNA for the CDR3 is TGTGCCAGCAGCGCCCCACTGGGGCTTGAGCAGTTCTTC.